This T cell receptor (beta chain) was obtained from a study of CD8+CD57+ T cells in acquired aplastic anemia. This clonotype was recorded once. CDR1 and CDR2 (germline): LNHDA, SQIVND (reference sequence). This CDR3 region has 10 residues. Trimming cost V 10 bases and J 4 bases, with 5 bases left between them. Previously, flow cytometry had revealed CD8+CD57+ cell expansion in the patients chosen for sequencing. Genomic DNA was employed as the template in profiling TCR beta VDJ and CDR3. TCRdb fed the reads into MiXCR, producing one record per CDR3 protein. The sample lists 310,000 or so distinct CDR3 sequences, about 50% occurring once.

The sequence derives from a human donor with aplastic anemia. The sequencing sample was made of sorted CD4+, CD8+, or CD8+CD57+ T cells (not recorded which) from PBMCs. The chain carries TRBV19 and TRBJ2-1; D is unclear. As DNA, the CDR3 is TGTGCCACTTCGTACAATGAGCAGTTCTTC. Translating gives CATSYNEQFF.